This TCR beta chain came from a study of T cells in Graves' hyperthyroidism and ophthalmopathy. Only one count was recorded for this clonotype. Amplification yielded TCR beta CDR3 regions, with RNA transcripts as the source. With the HTBI primer set, the TCR CDR3 went through a first round of RT-PCR. TCRdb reprocessed the multiplex PCR reads via MiXCR and lists one record per CDR3 protein. The table records around 270,000 distinct CDR3 sequences, around 19% of them present only once. The sequenced sample consisted of blood. The receptor was isolated from a man in his fifties or sixties with Graves' ophthalmopathy.

For the CDR3, the DNA is TGCAGTGCTAGGGACAGACCCGGACAGGGTGGTAATCAGCCCCAGCATTTT. It specifies CSARDRPGQGGNQPQHF. The V call is TRBV20-1, the J call TRBJ1-5; 8 positions agree with TRBD1. Per the germline V gene, CDR1 is DFQATT and CDR2 is SNEGSKA (reference sequence). The V and J ends lost 3 bases and 4 bases, in that order; junction bases with no gene match: 14. The CDR3 covers 17 residues.